Below, one T cell receptor beta chain is given with its context. Its antigen is as yet unknown. The Oncomine TCR Beta short-read assay sequenced DNA from cultured CD4+ T cells. Each CDR3 protein gets one entry after TCRdb re-called the PCR reads with MiXCR. The sample records approximately 11,000 distinct CDR3 sequences, 45% to 50% being singletons. The V end lost 4 bases, the J end lost 6 bases, and 16 bases lay between the germline ends. Per the germline V gene, CDR1 is LNHDA and CDR2 is SQIVND (reference sequence). This CDR3 region has 14 residues. Regarding treatment: roughly 10-day PBMC culture with coronavirus spike peptide pools or control peptides (ViraFEST assay). The data belong to a study of vaccination and CD4 T cells after COVID-19. For the study at large: Every culture used as a control got a CEFX pool, an HIV-1 Nef pool, or no peptide.

The TCR was taken from a human donor with COVID-19. This sample comprised cultured CD4+ T cells from blood, obtained after SARS-CoV-2 vaccination. The rearrangement uses TRBV19 and TRBJ2-7; D may match TRBD1 or TRBD2 (7 bases each). The DNA for the CDR3 is TGTGCCAGTAGTAGATCAGGGGGAGGGTTCGAGCAGTACTTC. Protein sequence: CASSRSGGGFEQYF.